This T cell receptor (beta chain) was identified during a study of T-cell memory formation after mild COVID-19. Findings and limits, study-wide: Some clones that responded were present in memory (sampled pre-infection), which suggests cross-reactive memory joined. Later expanders leaned toward CD4+, whereas clones contracting from day 15 to 85 were balanced CD4/CD8. Among CD4+ contracting clones, most were CM and EM, and CD8+ ones EMRA.

This clonotype has just a few counts. The antigen remains unidentified. The CDR3 sequence is 14 residues long. V was pared by 1 base and J by 2 bases, with 8 bases between. TCRdb called the 5' RACE reads again in MiXCR, with one record for every CDR3 protein. The data hold about 190,000 distinct CDR3 sequences, with roughly 10% observed a single time. Sequenced input: PBMCs or a T cell subset sorted from them (not recorded which). The chain uses TRBV12-3 or TRBV12-4 and TRBJ1-2; D gene unclear. The origin of this receptor is a man younger than 35 who had mild COVID-19 (a few samples of this study predate the infection). Cell type and time point are not known. CDR3 residues: CASSLVAGNYGYTF. The CDR3 nucleotides are TGTGCCAGCAGTTTAGTGGCGGGGAACTATGGCTACACCTTC.